Shown below are 14 T cell receptor beta chains from a single sample sequenced in a study of blood T cell repertoires in COVID-19 (dated by TCRdb to the early 2020s). Library generation was performed with the immunoSEQ multiplex PCR assay. Held by TCRdb, this immuneACCESS table contains in-frame sequences only and omits some clones. Under half of the omission traces to an unresolved V gene where checked; the cause of the rest is unknown. Counted in this sample were a few hundred thousand clones; roughly nine tenths of them appeared once. Approximately 4.6% of the sample lies in the top ten. Sequencing was performed on peripheral blood. Receptor source: a woman in her 40s who had recovered from COVID-19.

The rearrangement uses TRBV11-2 and TRBJ2-7, with no clear D. CDR3 size: 15 residues. With 1 base removed from V and 2 bases from J, the gap between germline ends came to 12 bases. CDR1 and CDR2 from the germline V gene are SGHAT and FQNNGV. CDR3 sequence: CASSLAPGPTYEQYF. CDR3 coding DNA: TGTGCCAGCAGCTTAGCTCCGGGTCCGACCTACGAGCAGTACTTC.

V gene TRBV2 combines with J gene TRBJ2-1; D may be TRBD2 (5 bases). CDR1 is SNHLY and CDR2 is FYNNEI in the germline V gene. The CDR3 is 15 residues long. Trimming shortened V by 6 bases and J by 1 base, and 13 bases separated the two germline ends. In DNA form, the CDR3 reads TGTGCCAGCAGGTTCTCGGGCGGGTCCTACAATGAGCAGTTCTTC. Translation: CASRFSGGSYNEQFF.

The rearrangement uses TRBV15 and TRBJ2-6; 7 bases line up with TRBD1. CDR1 is LNHNV and CDR2 is YYDKDF in the germline V gene (reference sequence). V was clipped by 0 bases and J by 4 bases; unmatched bases: 6. CDR3 length: 17 residues. The CDR3 region has the DNA TGTGCCACCAGCAGAGATCAGGGGGTGGAAGGGGCCAACGTCCTGACTTTC. Protein: CATSRDQGVEGANVLTF.

V gene TRBV5-5 combines with J gene TRBJ2-1, with D possibly matching TRBD1 (5 bases). This CDR3 contains 14 residues. In germline, CDR1 is SGHKS, CDR2 YYEKEE (reference sequence). The V end lost 1 base, the J end lost 8 bases, and 13 bases lay between the germline ends. CDR3 sequence reads: CASSLQGTVDEQFF. In DNA form, the CDR3 reads TGTGCCAGCAGCTTGCAGGGTACGGTCGATGAGCAGTTCTTC. Full variable domain (outside the CDR3, taken from reference TRBV5-5 and TRBJ2-1): DAGVTQSPTHLIKTRGQQVTLRCSPISGHKSVSWYQQVLGQGPQFIFQYYEKEERGRGNFPDRFSARQFPNYSSELNVNALLLGDSALYLCASSLQGTVDEQFFGPGTRLTVL.

V and J are TRBV2 and TRBJ1-2, with 10 bases fitting TRBD1. Looked up from germline, CDR1 is SNHLY and CDR2 is FYNNEI. This CDR3 contains 13 residues. V shed 6 bases and J 3 bases; nucleotides not matched to a gene: 1. CDR3 amino acids: CASRDRGDYGYTF. The CDR3 bases are TGTGCCAGCAGGGACAGGGGGGACTATGGCTACACCTTC.

This clone was recorded only once. The V gene is TRBV9, the J gene TRBJ2-1; the D gene is possibly TRBD1 (7 bases). CDR3 length: 13 residues. CDR1 is SGDLS, CDR2 YYNGEE, per germline. Trimming shortened V by 2 bases and J by 7 bases, and 10 bases separated the two germline ends. The CDR3 bases are TGTGCCAGCAGCGTTGCAGGGGGGAATGAGCAGTTCTTC. Translating it yields CASSVAGGNEQFF.

The chain joins TRBV30 to TRBJ1-1; no definite D call. CDR3 size: 13 residues. The V end lost 0 bases, the J end lost 6 bases, and 11 bases lay between the germline ends. Germline CDR1 GTSNPN, CDR2 SVGIG (reference sequence). CDR3 in amino acids: CAWSVSEKSEAFF. The CDR3 DNA follows: TGTGCCTGGAGTGTTTCGGAGAAGTCTGAAGCTTTCTTT.

The rearrangement uses TRBV6-4 and TRBJ1-6, with TRBD1 as a possible D gene (6 bases). The CDR3 consists of 14 residues. Trimming took off 3 bases at V and 3 bases at J, with 6 bases between the two ends. CDR1 MRHNA and CDR2 SNTAGT come from the germline V gene. The CDR3 DNA sequence: TGTGCCAGCAGTGAAGGGGGCTATAATTCACCCCTCCACTTT. It is translated as CASSEGGYNSPLHF.

The chain links TRBV11-3 to TRBJ2-3; D might be TRBD2 (6 bases). V dropped 1 base and J dropped 4 bases, with 12 bases sitting between them. The CDR3 consists of 15 residues. Germline V gene lookup returns CDR1 SGHNT and CDR2 YENEEA. The CDR3 spells CASSLAAGSADTQYF. The CDR3 DNA follows: TGTGCCAGCAGCTTAGCGGCGGGGTCGGCAGATACGCAGTATTTT.

The chain uses TRBV7-3 and TRBJ1-4, with D maybe TRBD1 (6 bases). The germline V gene encodes CDR1 SGHTA and CDR2 FQGTGA. V lost 1 base and J 6 bases, leaving 12 bases between the germline ends. This CDR3 contains 15 residues. The chain's CDR3 is CASSLRVSGDEKLFF. In nucleotides, the CDR3 is TGTGCCAGCAGCTTAAGAGTATCAGGGGATGAAAAACTGTTTTTT.

CDR3 region: CASSWKLAGDDNEQFF. CDR3 nucleotides: TGTGCCAGCAGTTGGAAACTAGCGGGGGATGACAATGAGCAGTTCTTC. This chain uses TRBV6-2 or TRBV6-3 with TRBJ2-1; TRBD2 matches 11 bases. Trimming took 4 bases from V and 5 from J; bases not matched to a gene: 7. CDR3 size: 16 residues. The germline gives CDR1 MNHEY, CDR2 SVGEGT.

This sequence joins TRBV19 and TRBJ1-6; possibly TRBD1 for D (5 bases). The germline V and J ends were trimmed by 3 bases and 5 bases, with 11 bases remaining between them. The germline CDR1 and CDR2 sequences are LNHDA and SQIVND (reference sequence). The length of the CDR3 is 15 residues. CDR3 amino acids: CASSIGGTNNSPLHF. The CDR3, as DNA: TGTGCCAGTAGTATTGGGGGGACGAATAATTCACCCCTCCACTTT.

CDR3 region: CASSDPGTPKTEAFF. CDR3 nucleotides: TGTGCCAGCAGTGACCCAGGGACACCCAAAACTGAAGCTTTCTTT. This chain joins TRBV6-1 and TRBJ1-1, with a tentative D call TRBD1 (6 bases). Germline CDR1 is MNHNS and CDR2 is SASEGT. Trimming took off 3 bases at V and 5 bases at J, with 16 bases between the two ends. The CDR3 has 15 amino acids.

The genes are TRBV5-1 and TRBJ2-1; 10 bases fit TRBD2. This CDR3 region has 15 residues. Trimming cost V 7 bases and J 5 bases; bases outside gene matches: 9. The V gene's germline CDR1 is SGHRS and CDR2 YFSETQ. This chain's CDR3 is CASRPLAGANNEQFF. The CDR3 coding sequence is TGCGCCAGCCGCCCTCTAGCGGGAGCGAACAATGAGCAGTTCTTC.